The sequence of this T cell receptor (beta chain) was determined in a study of blood T cell repertoires in COVID-19. Study overall: The United States, Italy and Spain supplied acute and convalescent COVID-19 samples. T cells, B-cell-depleted T cells, or PBMCs supplied cDNA or gDNA.

Measured with immunoSEQ multiplex PCR; TCRdb has only the in-frame clones, and not every one. The sample holds some 290,000 clones, approximately 91% seen once. Trimming removed 11 bases at V and 3 bases at J, with 11 bases between. The CDR3 totals 12 residues. Germline CDR1 and CDR2: MDHEN and SYDVKM. The source material was PBMCs or T cells enriched from blood (not recorded which). This TCR came from a woman aged 40 to 50 with acute COVID-19. The V gene is TRBV28, the J gene TRBJ1-5, with a weak D call TRBD1 (5 bases). CDR3 protein: CAAGLFNQPQHF. The CDR3 nucleotides read TGTGCCGCGGGACTATTCAATCAGCCCCAGCATTTT.